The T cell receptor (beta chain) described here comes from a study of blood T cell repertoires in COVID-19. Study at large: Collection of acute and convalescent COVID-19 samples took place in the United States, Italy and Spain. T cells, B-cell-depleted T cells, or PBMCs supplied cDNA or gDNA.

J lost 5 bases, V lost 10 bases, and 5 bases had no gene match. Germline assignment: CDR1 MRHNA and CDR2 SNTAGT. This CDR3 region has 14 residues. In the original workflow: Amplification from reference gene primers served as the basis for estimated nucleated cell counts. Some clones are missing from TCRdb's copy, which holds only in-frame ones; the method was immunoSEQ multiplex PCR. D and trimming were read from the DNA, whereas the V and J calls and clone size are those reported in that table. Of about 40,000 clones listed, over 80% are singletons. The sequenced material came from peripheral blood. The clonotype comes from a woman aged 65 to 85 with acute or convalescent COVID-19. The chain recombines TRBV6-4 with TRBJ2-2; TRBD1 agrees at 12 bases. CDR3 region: CATGTGGETGELFF. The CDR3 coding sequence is TGTGCCACCGGGACAGGGGGCGAAACCGGGGAGCTGTTTTTT.